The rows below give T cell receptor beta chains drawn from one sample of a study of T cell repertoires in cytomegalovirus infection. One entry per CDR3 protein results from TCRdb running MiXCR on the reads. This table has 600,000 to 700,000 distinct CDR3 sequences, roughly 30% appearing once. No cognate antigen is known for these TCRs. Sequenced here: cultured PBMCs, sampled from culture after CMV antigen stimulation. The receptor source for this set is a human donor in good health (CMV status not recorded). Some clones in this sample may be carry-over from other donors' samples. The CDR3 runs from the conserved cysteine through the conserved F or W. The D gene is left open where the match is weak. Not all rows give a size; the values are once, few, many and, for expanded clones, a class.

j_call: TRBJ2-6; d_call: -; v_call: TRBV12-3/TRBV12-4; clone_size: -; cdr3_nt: TGTGCCAGCAGTTTCGCTCCCGCCAACGTCCCGACTTTC; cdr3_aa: CASSFAPANVPTF
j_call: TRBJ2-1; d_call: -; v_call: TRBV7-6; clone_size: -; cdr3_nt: TGTGCCAGCAGCTTAGAGCGGTCGACCGGCGCATCGGGAGAGCAGTTCTTC; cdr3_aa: CASSLERSTGASGEQFF
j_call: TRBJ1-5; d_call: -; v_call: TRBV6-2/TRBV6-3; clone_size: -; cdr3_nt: TGTGCCAGCGCCAGCCGGGGAGAGAGCAATCAGCCCCAGCATTTT; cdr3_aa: CASASRGESNQPQHF
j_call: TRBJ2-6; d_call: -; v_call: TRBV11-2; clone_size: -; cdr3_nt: TGTGCCAGCAGCTTAGCACAGGGTGCCGGGGCCAACGTCCTGACTTTC; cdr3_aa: CASSLAQGAGANVLTF
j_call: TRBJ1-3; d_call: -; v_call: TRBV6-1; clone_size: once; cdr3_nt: TGTGCCAGCGCCCGTAACCGGGACGCACGACGGAGGTCTGGAAACACCATATATTTT; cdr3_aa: CASARNRDARRRSGNTIYF
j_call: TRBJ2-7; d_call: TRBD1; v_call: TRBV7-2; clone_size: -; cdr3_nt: TGTGCCAGCAGCCAACCGGACAGGGGGCTCTACGAGCAGTACTTC; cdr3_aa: CASSQPDRGLYEQYF
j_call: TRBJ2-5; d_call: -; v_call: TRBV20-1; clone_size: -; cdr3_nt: TGCAGTGCTAGAGATTATCGCGGAAGACCCCAGAGACAAGTTATAGAGACCCAGTACTTC; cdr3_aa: CSARDYRGRPQRQVIETQYF
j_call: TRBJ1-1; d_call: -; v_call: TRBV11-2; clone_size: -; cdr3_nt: TGTGCCAGCAGCCAGATAGACAGGAACACTGAAGCTTTCTTT; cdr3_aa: CASSQIDRNTEAFF
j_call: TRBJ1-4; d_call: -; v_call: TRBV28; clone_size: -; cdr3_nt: TGTGCCAGCAGTGGTCGGATACAGACCTCTAATGAAAAACTGTTTTTT; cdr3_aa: CASSGRIQTSNEKLFF
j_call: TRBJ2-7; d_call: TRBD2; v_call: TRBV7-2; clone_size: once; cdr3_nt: TGTGCCAGCAGCCCCCCCTTCCTAGCGGGAGGACCCGAGCAGTACTTC; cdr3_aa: CASSPPFLAGGPEQYF
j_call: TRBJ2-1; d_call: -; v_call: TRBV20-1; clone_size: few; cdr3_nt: TGCAGTGCTAGAGATTCCACACCCTACAATGAGCAGTTCTTC; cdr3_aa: CSARDSTPYNEQFF
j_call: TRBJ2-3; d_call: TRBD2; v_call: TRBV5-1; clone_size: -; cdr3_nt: TGCGCCAGCAGCTCTGGCCCTAGCGGGTTGACAGATACGCAGTATTTT; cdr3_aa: CASSSGPSGLTDTQYF
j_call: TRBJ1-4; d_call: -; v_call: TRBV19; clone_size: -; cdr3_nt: TGTGCCAGCCGGTGGAATCTAAATGAAAAACTGTTTTTT; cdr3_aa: CASRWNLNEKLFF
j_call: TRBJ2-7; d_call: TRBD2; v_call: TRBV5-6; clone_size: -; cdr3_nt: TGTGCCAGCAGCTTGGCCGGGACTAGCGGAAGGGCGCAGTACTTC; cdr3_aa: CASSLAGTSGRAQYF
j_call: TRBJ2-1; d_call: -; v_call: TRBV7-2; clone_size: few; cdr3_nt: TGTGCCAGCAGCTCTATCAGCAAATACAATGAGCAGTTCTTC; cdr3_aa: CASSSISKYNEQFF
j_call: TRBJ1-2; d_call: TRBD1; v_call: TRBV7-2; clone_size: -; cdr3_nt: TGTGCCAGCAGCTTTAACCGGGACAGGGTCTATGGCTACACCTTC; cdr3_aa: CASSFNRDRVYGYTF
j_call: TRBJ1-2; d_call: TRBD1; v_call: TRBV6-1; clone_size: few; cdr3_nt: TGTGCCAGCAGCAGGACAGGGGGCTTTGACTATGGCTACACCTTC; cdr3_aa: CASSRTGGFDYGYTF
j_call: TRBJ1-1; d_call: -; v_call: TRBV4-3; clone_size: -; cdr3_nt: TGCGCCAGCAGCCATATACGGAGAAACACTGAAGCTTTCTTT; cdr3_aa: CASSHIRRNTEAFF
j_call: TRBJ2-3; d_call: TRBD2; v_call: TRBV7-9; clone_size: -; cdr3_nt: TGTGCCAGCAGCCTTACTAGCGGGAGGGCCTTACATACGCAGTATTTT; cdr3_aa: CASSLTSGRALHTQYF
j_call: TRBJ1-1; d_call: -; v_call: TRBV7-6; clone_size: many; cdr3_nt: TGTGCCAGCAGCTTAGACAGGTCGGTGTCTGAAGCTTTCTTT; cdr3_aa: CASSLDRSVSEAFF
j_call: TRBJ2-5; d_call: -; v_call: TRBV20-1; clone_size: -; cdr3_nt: TGCAGTGCTTGGAAACAGAGGGAGACCCAGTACTTC; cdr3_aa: CSAWKQRETQYF
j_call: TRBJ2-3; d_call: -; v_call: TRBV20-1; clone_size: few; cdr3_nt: TGCAGTGCTAGAGATCGCGGCAGAGAGTACACAGATACGCAGTATTTT; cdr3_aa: CSARDRGREYTDTQYF
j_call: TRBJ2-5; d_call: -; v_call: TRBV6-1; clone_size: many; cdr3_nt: TGTGCCAGCAGTGAATTTGGACCGCAAGAGACCCAGTACTTC; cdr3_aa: CASSEFGPQETQYF
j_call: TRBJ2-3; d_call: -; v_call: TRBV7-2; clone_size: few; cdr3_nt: TGTGCCAGCAGCTTAGCGGGGGGGGCGGTACAAGATACGCAGTATTTT; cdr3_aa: CASSLAGGAVQDTQYF
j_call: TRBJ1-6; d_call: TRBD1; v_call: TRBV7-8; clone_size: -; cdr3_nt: TGTGCCAGCAGCTTTAGGGACAGGGTCGGGTCACCCCTCCACTTT; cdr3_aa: CASSFRDRVGSPLHF
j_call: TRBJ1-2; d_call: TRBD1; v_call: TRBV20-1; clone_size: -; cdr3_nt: TGCAGTGCTAGAGATCAAGGGGGCGCATTCCATGGCTACACCTTC; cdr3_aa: CSARDQGGAFHGYTF
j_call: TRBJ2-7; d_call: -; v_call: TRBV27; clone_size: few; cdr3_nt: TGTGCCAGCAGCCTAGGTCCCCCCGCGGGGCTATCCTACGAGCAGTACTTC; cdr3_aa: CASSLGPPAGLSYEQYF
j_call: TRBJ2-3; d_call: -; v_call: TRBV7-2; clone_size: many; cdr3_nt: TGTGCCAGCAGCCCCGACGGGGCCGGAGATACGCAGTATTTT; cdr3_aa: CASSPDGAGDTQYF
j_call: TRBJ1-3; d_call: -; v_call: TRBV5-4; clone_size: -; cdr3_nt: TGTGCCAGCAGCTTGGGTGGGGGACGAGGAAACACCATATATTTT; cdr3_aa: CASSLGGGRGNTIYF
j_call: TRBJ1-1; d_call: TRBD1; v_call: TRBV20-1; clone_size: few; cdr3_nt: TGCAGTGCTCCTCTCTGGGACAGGAACACTGAAGCTTTCTTT; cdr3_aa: CSAPLWDRNTEAFF
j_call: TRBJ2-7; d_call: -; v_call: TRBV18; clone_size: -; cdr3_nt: TGTGCCAGCTCTCTGGGGGGACAGTCGGGCGAGCAGTACTTC; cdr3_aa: CASSLGGQSGEQYF
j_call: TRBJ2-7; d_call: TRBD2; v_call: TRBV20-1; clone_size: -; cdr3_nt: TGCAGTGCTAGCGGGGTAGCGGGAGGGTCCTACGAGCAGTACTTC; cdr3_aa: CSASGVAGGSYEQYF
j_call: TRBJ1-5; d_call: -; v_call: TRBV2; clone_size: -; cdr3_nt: TGTGCCAGCAGTGATCATGGGGGGTTTCAGCCCCAGCATTTT; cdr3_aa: CASSDHGGFQPQHF
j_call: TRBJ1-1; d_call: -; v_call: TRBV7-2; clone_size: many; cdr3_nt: TGTGCCAGCAGCTTAGGGCCCCACACTGAAGCTTTCTTT; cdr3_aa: CASSLGPHTEAFF
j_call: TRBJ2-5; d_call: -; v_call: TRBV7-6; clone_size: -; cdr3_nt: TGTGCCAGCCGCCAGACTACGTACGAGACCCAGTACTTC; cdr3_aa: CASRQTTYETQYF
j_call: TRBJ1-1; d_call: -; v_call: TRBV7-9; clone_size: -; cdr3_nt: TGTGCCAGCAGCTACGCAGGCAAGGACACTGAAGCTTTCTTT; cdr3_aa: CASSYAGKDTEAFF
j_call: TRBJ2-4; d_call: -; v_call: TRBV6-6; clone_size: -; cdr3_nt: TGTGCCAGCAGTTACTCGCCAGCCTGGTCTTCCAAAAACATTCAGTACTTC; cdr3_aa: CASSYSPAWSSKNIQYF
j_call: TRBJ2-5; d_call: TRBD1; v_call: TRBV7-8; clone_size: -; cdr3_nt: TGTGCCAGCAGCTGGCGCGTCCGGGACAGGGGGCGAGAGACCCAGTACTTC; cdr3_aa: CASSWRVRDRGRETQYF
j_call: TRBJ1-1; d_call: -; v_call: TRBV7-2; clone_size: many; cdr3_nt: TGTGCCAGCAGCGCTCAGGGGCGGAACACTGAAGCTTTCTTT; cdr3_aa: CASSAQGRNTEAFF
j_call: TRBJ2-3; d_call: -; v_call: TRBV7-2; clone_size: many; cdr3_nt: TGTGCCAGCAGCTTACGGTGGGCGGGCTCGGGCACAGATACGCAGTATTTT; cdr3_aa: CASSLRWAGSGTDTQYF
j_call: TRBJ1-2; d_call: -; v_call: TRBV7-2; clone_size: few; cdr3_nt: TGTGCCAGCAGGGTGGGGGTGTTGCAGGGCTACACCTTC; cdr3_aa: CASRVGVLQGYTF
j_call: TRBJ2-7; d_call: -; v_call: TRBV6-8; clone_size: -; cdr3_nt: TGTGCCAGCAGTTATAGAGGACAAGCAACCTACGAGCAGTACTTC; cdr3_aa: CASSYRGQATYEQYF
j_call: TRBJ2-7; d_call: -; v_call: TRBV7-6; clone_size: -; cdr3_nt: TGTGCCAGCAGCTTAGGTCGGAGGCCATCCGAGCAGTACTTC; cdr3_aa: CASSLGRRPSEQYF
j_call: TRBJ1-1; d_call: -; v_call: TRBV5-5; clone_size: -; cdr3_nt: TGTGCCAGCAGCTTGGCGCGGGTAGGCACTGAAGCTTTCTTT; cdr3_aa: CASSLARVGTEAFF
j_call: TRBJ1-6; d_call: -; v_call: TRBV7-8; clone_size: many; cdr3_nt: TGTGCCAGCAGCTCAACAGGTGCCAAGAGCTCCTATAATTCACCCCTCCACTTT; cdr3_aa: CASSSTGAKSSYNSPLHF
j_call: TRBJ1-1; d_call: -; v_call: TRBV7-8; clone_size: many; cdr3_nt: TGTGCCAGCAGCTTCGTGTCCCAATTCAACACTGAAGCTTTCTTT; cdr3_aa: CASSFVSQFNTEAFF
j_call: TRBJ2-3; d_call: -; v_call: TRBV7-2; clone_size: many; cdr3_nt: TGTGCCAGCCGTCCCCTCGGTAGCACAGATACGCAGTATTTT; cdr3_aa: CASRPLGSTDTQYF
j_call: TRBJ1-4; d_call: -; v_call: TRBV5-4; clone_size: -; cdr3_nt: TGTGCCAGCAGCCACGACCACAGCGGGATCGGCCAAAATGAAAAACTGTTTTTT; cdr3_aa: CASSHDHSGIGQNEKLFF
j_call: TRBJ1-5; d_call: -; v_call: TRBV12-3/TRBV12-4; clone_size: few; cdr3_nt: TGTGCCAGCAGTTTAGCGCCTTTTGGGGGACCCCGTAGCAATCAGCCCCAGCATTTT; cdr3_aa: CASSLAPFGGPRSNQPQHF
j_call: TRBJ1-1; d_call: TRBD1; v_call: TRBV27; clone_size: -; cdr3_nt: TGTGCCAGCAGGGTACAGGGGACGTTAATAGCTTTCTTT; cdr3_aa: CASRVQGTLIAFF
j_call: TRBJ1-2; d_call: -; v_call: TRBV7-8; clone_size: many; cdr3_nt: TGTGCCAGCAGCCCCCCTGGGGCAGCTAACTATGGCTACACCTTC; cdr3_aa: CASSPPGAANYGYTF
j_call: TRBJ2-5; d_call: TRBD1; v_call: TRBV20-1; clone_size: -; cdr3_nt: TGCAGTGCTAGAGAATTCAGGGGGCCTTCTAGAGAGACCCAGTACTTC; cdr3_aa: CSAREFRGPSRETQYF
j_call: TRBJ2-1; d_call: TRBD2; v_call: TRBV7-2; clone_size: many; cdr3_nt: TGTGCCAGCAGCTTATTAGCGGGAAAGTACAATGAGCAGTTCTTC; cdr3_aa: CASSLLAGKYNEQFF
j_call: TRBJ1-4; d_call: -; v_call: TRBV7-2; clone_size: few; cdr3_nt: TGTGCCAGCAGCTTCTCGACCGGAAAACTGTTTTTT; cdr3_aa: CASSFSTGKLFF
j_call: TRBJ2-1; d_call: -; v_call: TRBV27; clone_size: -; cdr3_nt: TGTGCCAGCAGTTTCGGAGGCCCGCCCTACAATGAGCAGTTCTTC; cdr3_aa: CASSFGGPPYNEQFF